The entry below describes one TCR beta chain. TCRdb itself ran the RT-PCR reads through MiXCR, one entry per CDR3 protein. The sample lists some 500,000 distinct CDR3 sequences; about 15% were seen once. V lost 6 bases to trimming and J lost 2 bases; unmatched junction nucleotides: 12. The V gene's germline CDR1 is SGHRS and CDR2 YFSETQ. This CDR3 contains 18 residues. These data originate in a study of response to subunit inactivated influenza vaccine. V usage is TRBV5-1 and J usage is TRBJ2-1, with 12 positions matching TRBD2. The specimen comprised CD4+ T cells sorted from PBMCs, sampled around 2 years after vaccination. The clonotype originates from a man aged 50-75 years who received an inactivated influenza vaccine. The CDR3 spells CASNPGLAGSITYNEQFF. The CDR3, as DNA: TGCGCCAGCAATCCGGGACTAGCGGGTTCTATTACCTACAATGAGCAGTTCTTC.